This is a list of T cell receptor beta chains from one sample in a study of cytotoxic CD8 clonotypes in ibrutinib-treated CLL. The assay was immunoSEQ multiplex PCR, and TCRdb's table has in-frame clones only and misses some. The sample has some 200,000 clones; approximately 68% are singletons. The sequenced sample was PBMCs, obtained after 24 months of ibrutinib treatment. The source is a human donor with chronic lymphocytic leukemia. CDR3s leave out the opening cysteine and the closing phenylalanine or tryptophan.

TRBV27,ASSPRTSGLSDTQY
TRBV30,AWNPGQGGYGYT
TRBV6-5,ASLDSANYGYT
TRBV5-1,ASSSLAGAENEQF
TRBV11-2,ASSFRVRDRTRFEQY
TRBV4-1,ASSQVFSTANYGYT
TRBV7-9,ASSSSSYEQY
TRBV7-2,ASSGRTSAQTEQF
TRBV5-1,ASSLSSGRTDTQY
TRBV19,ASTKTGTGDEKLF
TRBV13,ASSSRETQY
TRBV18,ASSPIFWTGFPKPSGANVLT
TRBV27,ASSLQSSYEQY
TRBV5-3,ASSLALAYNEQY
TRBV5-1,ASSRVGYEQY
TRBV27,ASSLRVGTEAF
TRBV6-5,ASSWTGTGNNEQF
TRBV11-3,ASSSGQGNEQY